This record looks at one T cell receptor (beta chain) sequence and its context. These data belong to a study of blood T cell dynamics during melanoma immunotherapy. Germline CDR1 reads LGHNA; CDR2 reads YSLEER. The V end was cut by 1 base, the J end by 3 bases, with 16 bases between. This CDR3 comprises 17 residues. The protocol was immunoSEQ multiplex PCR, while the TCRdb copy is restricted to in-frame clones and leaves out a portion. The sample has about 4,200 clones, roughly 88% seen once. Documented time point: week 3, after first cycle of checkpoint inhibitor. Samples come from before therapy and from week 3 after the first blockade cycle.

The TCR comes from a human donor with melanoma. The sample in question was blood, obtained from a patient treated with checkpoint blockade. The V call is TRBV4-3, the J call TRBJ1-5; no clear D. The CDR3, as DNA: TGCGCCAGCAGCCAAGTTCGGCAGCTCTTTGACAATCAGCCCCAGCATTTT. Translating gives CASSQVRQLFDNQPQHF.